This T cell receptor beta chain was sequenced during a study of cytomegalovirus exposure and HLA in healthy donors. Background on the study: Genetic ancestry analysis placed about 84% of the 398 donors that were genotyped in the Caucasian-associated cluster.

With V trimmed by 4 bases and J by 4 bases, 6 bases remained unmatched. The germline V gene encodes CDR1 SGHTA and CDR2 FQGNSA. The CDR3 is made up of 15 amino acids. At sampling all donors were nominally healthy, likely with unrecorded immune exposures. Whole-study findings and limits: Using a false discovery rate of 0.05, a later analysis showed that around 16,000 TCR beta sequences were associated with HLA alleles.

With respect to this clone: Its antigen is not known.

This PCR relied on a set of 60 Vbeta primers and 13 Jbeta primers. The protocol was immunoSEQ multiplex PCR, while the TCRdb copy is restricted to in-frame clones and leaves out a portion. This repertoire includes some 110,000 clones. The source is a middle-aged man in good health and CMV-seropositive. The chain carries TRBV7-2 and TRBJ1-5, with 8 positions matching TRBD1. The material sequenced was PBMCs. As DNA, the CDR3 is TGTGCCAGCAGCTACTGGACAGGGTCAAATCAGCCCCAGCATTTT. Its protein is CASSYWTGSNQPQHF. The full variable domain, its missing parts supplied by reference TRBV7-2 and TRBJ1-5, is GAGVSQSPSNKVTEKGKDVELRCDPISGHTALYWYRQSLGQGLEFLIYFQGNSAPDKSGLPSDRFSAERTGGSVSTLTIQRTQQEDSAVYLCASSYWTGSNQPQHFGDGTRLSIL.